This T cell receptor (beta chain) was profiled in a study of OX40 agonist ivuxolimab in advanced cancers. The overall study: Aged about 20 to 85 with a mean of 60 years, they were about 78% male. Treatment received earlier with anti-PD-1, anti-PD-L1 or anti-CTLA-4 agents was allowed, and more than 35% had some.

A note on this clone: Its target is unknown.

Germline CDR1 LGHNA, CDR2 YNFKEQ. The CDR3 is made up of 16 amino acids. V lost 1 base, J lost 2 bases, and 12 bases lay in between. Sequencing was performed with immunoSEQ multiplex PCR; in TCRdb, only in-frame clones are kept and a portion is missing. The sample comprises about 55,000 clones, approximately 83% of which are singletons, and roughly an eighth rests with the top ten. Study-wide results and caveats: Dosing at 0.1 to 3.0 mg/kg was accompanied by clonal expansion of CD4+ and CD8+ blood T cells by week 6. Fewer expanded clones were found on average in CD4+ than in CD8+ T cells.

Sequencing used CD4+ or CD8+ T cells sorted from blood, obtained in a trial of the OX40 agonist ivuxolimab. The clonotype comes from an adult with an advanced solid tumor such as melanoma, head and neck, liver or kidney cancer. The V call is TRBV4-2, the J call TRBJ2-1; unclear D gene. In DNA, the CDR3 is TGTGCCAGCAGCCAAGGGGTTTATTTAACCTACAATGAGCAGTTCTTC. Translated: CASSQGVYLTYNEQFF.